This entry is about one TCR beta chain. This clone has only a few counts. The antigen it recognizes is unknown. Per-nucleotide qualities are absent, and no much larger clonotype sits a single base away. A single peripheral blood draw of approximately 0.11 L on average was collected from each donor into heparinised tubes. Using a panel that included CD45RO, CCR7, CD25, CD127, CD95 and CD27, naive, central memory, regulatory and stem cell-like memory CD4+ T cells were sorted on a BD FACSAria II. A purity above 95% was achieved for all sorted populations. PBMCs were isolated right away by Lymphoprep density gradient centrifugation and were stained directly, without culture. So that batch effects would be minimized, each experiment stained and sorted samples in pairs, pairing one healthy donor with one patient. This record comes from a study of beta chain features in type 1 diabetes (dated by TCRdb to the late 2010s). Turning to the overall study: No differences in mean age, gender distribution, total cell number or subset yield were found between patients and healthy donors. Across all samples, approximately 98,000,000 sorted cells were examined, and cell number per subset correlated strongly with RNA yield. In the study, TCRB repertoires of sorted circulating CD4+ T cell subsets from recently diagnosed type 1 diabetes patients were compared with those of matched healthy donors. Regulatory and stem cell-like memory subsets were isolated from only 8 patients and about eight healthy donors, whereas naive and central memory subsets came from all 30 or so donors.

General study outcomes and caveats: A moderate but significant shortening of TCRB CDR3 length was observed in type 1 diabetes patients in all four CD4+ subsets. Sequencing cDNA rather than genomic DNA could over-represent highly expressing activated cells, although activation and CD3 levels did not differ between groups. Because small numbers of individuals were included in the HLA sub-analyses, any influence of HLA type on TCRB rearrangement was left unresolved. Patients with type 1 diabetes made fewer insertions and deleted more nucleotides at VDJ recombination sites, implying thymic rearrangement abnormalities. PCR may preferentially amplify shorter templates, but because patient and control samples were amplified and corrected together, any resulting skew would affect both groups equally. Naive, central memory and regulatory TCRB repertoires appeared more similar among patients than among healthy donors.

The entire amount of isolated RNA was reverse transcribed using the High Capacity cDNA Reverse Transcription Kit, so the sequenced TCRB transcripts were expressed ones. Deep immunoSEQ sequencing was performed on naive, central memory and regulatory T cell samples, with an average of around 3.4 million total reads per sample. Sorted cells were lysed in RLT buffer and RNA was extracted with DNase-treated RNeasy Micro or Mini kits, depending on cell number. To prevent cross-contamination, each cell subset was processed individually, whereas patient and healthy donor samples were processed jointly. The immunoSEQ multiplex PCR was used to amplify TCRB sequences from cDNA, generating 87-bp fragments that spanned the CDR3 region. The amplicons were sequenced using the Illumina HiSeq platform. Per the source publication's procedure: PCR bias was computationally corrected using synthetic template baselines, reads within Hamming distance 2 were collapsed, and singletons that could not be merged were discarded. Reads were aligned against IMGT to assign V, D and J genes, CDR3 length and insertions or deletions at six rearrangement sites. Within each subset, clonotype counts were normalized to sorted cell number, after which true diversity and Gini coefficients were computed with the tcR R package. The overlap coefficient, calculated on TCRB nucleotide sequences, was used to quantify repertoire sharing. What TCRdb holds here is the immuneACCESS table cut down to in-frame rearrangements. Part of the clones is not present; checked against another copy, under half of the missing clones reflect an unresolved V gene, and the others are unexplained. D and trimming come from the DNA, and the V and J calls and clone size come from that table. For this sample the table gives around 160,000 clones, of which 8% to 9.5% were detected only once. Jointly, the top ten make up more than 0.45% of the sample.

The CDR3 holds 15 amino acids from the cysteine to the phenylalanine. Just the 45-base CDR3 DNA is kept, in frame starting at base 1. Clipping removes 5 bases from V and 3 bases from J, with 7 as the unmatched junction base count. Per the germline V gene, SGHTA is the CDR1 and FQGNSA is the CDR2. The rearranged chain carries TRBV7-2 and TRBJ1-5; a stretch of 7 junction bases matches TRBD1. The material sequenced was central memory CD4+ T cells from blood. This sequence originates from a woman under 30 with type 1 diabetes. The sequenced DNA: TGTGCCAGCAGCCCCTCAGGGGGTACCAATCAGCCCCAGCATTTT. The encoded protein is CASSPSGGTNQPQHF. The entire variable domain, with the stretches around the CDR3 drawn from the reference TRBV7-2 and TRBJ1-5 proteins, is GAGVSQSPSNKVTEKGKDVELRCDPISGHTALYWYRQSLGQGLEFLIYFQGNSAPDKSGLPSDRFSAERTGGSVSTLTIQRTQQEDSAVYLCASSPSGGTNQPQHFGDGTRLSIL.